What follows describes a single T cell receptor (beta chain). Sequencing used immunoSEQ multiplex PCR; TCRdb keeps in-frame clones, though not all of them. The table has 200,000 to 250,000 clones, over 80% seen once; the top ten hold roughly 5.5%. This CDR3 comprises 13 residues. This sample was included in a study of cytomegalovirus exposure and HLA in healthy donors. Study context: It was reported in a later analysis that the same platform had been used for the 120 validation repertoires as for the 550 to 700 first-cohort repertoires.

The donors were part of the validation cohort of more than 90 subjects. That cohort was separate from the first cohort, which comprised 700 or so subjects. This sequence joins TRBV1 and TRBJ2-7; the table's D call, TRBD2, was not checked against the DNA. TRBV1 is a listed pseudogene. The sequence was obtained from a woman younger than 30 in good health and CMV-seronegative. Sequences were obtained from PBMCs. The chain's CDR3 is CTRVEGHSYEQYF. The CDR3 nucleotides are TGCACCAGGGTTGAGGGTCACTCCTACGAGCAGTACTTC.